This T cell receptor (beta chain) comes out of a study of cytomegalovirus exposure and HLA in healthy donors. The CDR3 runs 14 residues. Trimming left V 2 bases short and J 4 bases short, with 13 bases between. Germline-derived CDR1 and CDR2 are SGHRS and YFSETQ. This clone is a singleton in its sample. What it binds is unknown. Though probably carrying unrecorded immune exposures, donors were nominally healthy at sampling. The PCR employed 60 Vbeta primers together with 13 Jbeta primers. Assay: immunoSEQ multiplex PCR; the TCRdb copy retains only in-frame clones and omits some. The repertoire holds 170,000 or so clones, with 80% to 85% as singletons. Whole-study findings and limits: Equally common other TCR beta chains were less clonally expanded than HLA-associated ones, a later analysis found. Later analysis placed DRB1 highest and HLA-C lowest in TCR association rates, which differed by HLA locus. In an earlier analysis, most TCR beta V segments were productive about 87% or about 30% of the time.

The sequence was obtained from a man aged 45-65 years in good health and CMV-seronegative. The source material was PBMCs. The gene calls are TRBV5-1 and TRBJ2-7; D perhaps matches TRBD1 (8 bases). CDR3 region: CASSFNRGGYEQYF. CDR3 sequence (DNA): TGCGCCAGCAGCTTTAACAGGGGGGGATACGAGCAGTACTTC. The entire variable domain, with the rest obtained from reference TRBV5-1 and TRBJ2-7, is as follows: KAGVTQTPRYLIKTRGQQVTLSCSPISGHRSVSWYQQTPGQGLQFLFEYFSETQRNKGNFPGRFSGRQFSNSRSEMNVSTLELGDSALYLCASSFNRGGYEQYFGPGTRLTVT.